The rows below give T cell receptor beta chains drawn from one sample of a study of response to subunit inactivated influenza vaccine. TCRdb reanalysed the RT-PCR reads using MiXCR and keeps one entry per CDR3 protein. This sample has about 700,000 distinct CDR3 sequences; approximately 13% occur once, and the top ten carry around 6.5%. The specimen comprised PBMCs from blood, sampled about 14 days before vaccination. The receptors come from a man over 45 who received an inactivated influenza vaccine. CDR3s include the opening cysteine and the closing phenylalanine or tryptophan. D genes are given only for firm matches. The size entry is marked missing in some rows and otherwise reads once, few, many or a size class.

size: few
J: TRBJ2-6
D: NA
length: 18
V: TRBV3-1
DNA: TGTGCCAGCAGCCAAGCTCTGGGCCCGGGCTCTGGGGCCAACGTCCTGACTTTC
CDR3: CASSQALGPGSGANVLTF

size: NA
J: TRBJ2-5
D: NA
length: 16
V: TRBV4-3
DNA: TGCGCCAGCAGCCAAGTTCTAGCACCCGCCTGGCAGACCCAGTACTTC
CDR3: CASSQVLAPAWQTQYF

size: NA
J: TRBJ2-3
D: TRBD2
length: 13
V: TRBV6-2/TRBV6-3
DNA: TGTGCCAGCACTTTGCGGGGGGCAGATACGCAGTATTTT
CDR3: CASTLRGADTQYF

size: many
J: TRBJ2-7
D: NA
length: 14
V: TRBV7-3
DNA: TGTGCCAGCAGCCCCGGACCTGCTAGGAGAGAGCAGTACTTC
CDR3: CASSPGPARREQYF

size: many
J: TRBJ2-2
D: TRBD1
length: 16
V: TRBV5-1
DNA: TGCGCCAGCAGGTCCGGGACAGGGCTACTAACCGGGGAGCTGTTTTTT
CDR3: CASRSGTGLLTGELFF

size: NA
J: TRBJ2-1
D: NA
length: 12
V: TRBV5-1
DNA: TGCGCCAGCAGCCCCACGACTAGGGAGCAGTTCTTC
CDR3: CASSPTTREQFF

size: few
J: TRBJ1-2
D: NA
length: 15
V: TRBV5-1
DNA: TGCGCCAGCAGCTTGGAACTGAACAGGGCCTATGGCTACACCTTC
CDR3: CASSLELNRAYGYTF

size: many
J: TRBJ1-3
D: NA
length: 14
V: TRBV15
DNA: TGTGCCACCAGCAGGGGATTAAACGGAAACACCATATATTTT
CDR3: CATSRGLNGNTIYF

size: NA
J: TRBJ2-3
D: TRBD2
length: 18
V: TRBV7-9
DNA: TGTGCCAGCAGCCCTGCTAGCGGGGGGGCCGTGGCGACAGATACGCAGTATTTT
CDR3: CASSPASGGAVATDTQYF

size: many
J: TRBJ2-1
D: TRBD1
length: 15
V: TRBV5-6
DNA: TGTGCCAGCAGCTCGCGGACAGGGTACTACAATGAGCAGTTCTTC
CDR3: CASSSRTGYYNEQFF

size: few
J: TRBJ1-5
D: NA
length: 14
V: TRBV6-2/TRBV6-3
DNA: TGTGCCAGCAGTGCCCGGGACCTCAATCAGCCCCAGCATTTT
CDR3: CASSARDLNQPQHF

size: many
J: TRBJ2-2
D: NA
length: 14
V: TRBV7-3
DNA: TGTGCCAGCAGCCACTCCTCGAACACCGGGGAGCTGTTTTTT
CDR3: CASSHSSNTGELFF

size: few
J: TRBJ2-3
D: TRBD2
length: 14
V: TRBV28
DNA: TGTGCCAGCAGTTTAATTACTAGCGCAGATACGCAGTATTTT
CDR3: CASSLITSADTQYF

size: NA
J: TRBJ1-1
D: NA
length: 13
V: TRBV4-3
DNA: TGCGCCAGCAGCCAAAGAAAGAACACTGAAGCTTTCTTT
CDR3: CASSQRKNTEAFF

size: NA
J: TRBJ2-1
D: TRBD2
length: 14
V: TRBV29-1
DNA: TGCAGCGTTGAGCGGGGGGGCTCGCCCAATGAGCAGTTCTTC
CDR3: CSVERGGSPNEQFF

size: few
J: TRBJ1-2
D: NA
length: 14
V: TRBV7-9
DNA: TGTGCCAGCAGCTTAGGCGAGGGGAGGAATGGCTACACCTTC
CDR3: CASSLGEGRNGYTF

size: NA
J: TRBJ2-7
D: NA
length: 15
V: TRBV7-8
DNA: TGTGCCAGCAGCTTAGGGGGACGGGGATTAGTCGAGCAGTACTTC
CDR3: CASSLGGRGLVEQYF

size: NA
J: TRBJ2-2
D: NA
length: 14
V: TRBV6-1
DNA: TGTGCCAGCTATAAGAGCAGGGGCATCTGGGAGCTGTTTTTT
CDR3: CASYKSRGIWELFF

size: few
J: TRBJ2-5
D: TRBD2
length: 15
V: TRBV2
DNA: TGTGCCAGCACCCCAGGACTAGCGGGAGTCGAGACCCAGTACTTC
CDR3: CASTPGLAGVETQYF

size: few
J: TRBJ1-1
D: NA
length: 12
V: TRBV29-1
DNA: TGCAGCGCCCGGACAGTGAACACTGAAGCTTTCTTT
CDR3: CSARTVNTEAFF

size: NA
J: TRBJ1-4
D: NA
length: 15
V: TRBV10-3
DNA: TGTGCCATCAGTGACGAACAAGGGGTGTGGGAAAAACTGTTTTTT
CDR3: CAISDEQGVWEKLFF

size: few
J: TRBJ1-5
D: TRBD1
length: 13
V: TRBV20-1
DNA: TGCAGTGCCAGACAGGGTTTCAATCAGCCCCAGCATTTT
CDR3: CSARQGFNQPQHF

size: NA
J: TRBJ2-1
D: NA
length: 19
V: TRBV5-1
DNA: TGCGCCAGCAGCTCAAGTCGGAGTTCCTTGGGGGGCTCTTACAATGAGCAGTTCTTC
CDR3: CASSSSRSSLGGSYNEQFF

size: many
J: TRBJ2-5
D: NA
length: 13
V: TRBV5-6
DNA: TGTGCCAGCAGCTTACCGGCCCAAGAGACCCAGTACTTC
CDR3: CASSLPAQETQYF

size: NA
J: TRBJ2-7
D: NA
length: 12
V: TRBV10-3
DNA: TGTGCCATCAGTGAAGGGTCCTTCGAGCAGTACTTC
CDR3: CAISEGSFEQYF

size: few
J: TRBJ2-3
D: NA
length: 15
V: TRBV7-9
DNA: TGTGCCAGCAGCTCAACCGAGGAAACGGCGGATACGCAGTATTTT
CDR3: CASSSTEETADTQYF

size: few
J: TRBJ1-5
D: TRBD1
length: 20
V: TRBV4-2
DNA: TGTGCCAGCAGCCAAGATCGATCCGGGTGGGGACAGGGGTTGAGTCAGCCCCAGCATTTT
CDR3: CASSQDRSGWGQGLSQPQHF

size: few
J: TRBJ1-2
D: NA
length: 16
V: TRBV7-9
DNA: TGTGCCAGCAGCTTATCCCCCAGGGAGATTAACTATGGCTACACCTTC
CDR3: CASSLSPREINYGYTF